The clone carrying this T cell receptor beta chain was observed at least ten times. Its antigen remains unidentified. This CDR3 region has 14 residues. With 2 bases clipped from V and 4 bases from J, the junction kept 2 bases outside the gene matches. The V gene's germline CDR1 is MGHRA and CDR2 YSYEKL. These data belong to a study of identical twins. Unique molecular identifiers were present on cDNA, and template switching added a universal primer site. One entry per CDR3 protein results from TCRdb running MiXCR on the 5' RACE reads. The table lists about 460,000 distinct CDR3 sequences, 12% to 15% of them singletons. Study-wide points: Twin-shared out-of-frame alpha sequences showed excess low generation probability. Conclusions came from cross-sectional statistical analysis, not from following the same donors. The more abundant beta clonotypes in cord blood had fewer insertions, and memory repertoires did not show this.

A further study also used this sample, focusing on yellow fever vaccine responses in identical twins.

This rearrangement joins TRBV4-1 to TRBJ2-1; the match to TRBD2 covers 7 bases. The specimen sequenced was CD4+ T cells sorted from blood. This clonotype was sampled from a young woman in good health. The chain's CDR3 is CASSQLAVYNEQFF. DNA for the CDR3: TGCGCCAGCAGCCAACTAGCGGTATACAATGAGCAGTTCTTC.